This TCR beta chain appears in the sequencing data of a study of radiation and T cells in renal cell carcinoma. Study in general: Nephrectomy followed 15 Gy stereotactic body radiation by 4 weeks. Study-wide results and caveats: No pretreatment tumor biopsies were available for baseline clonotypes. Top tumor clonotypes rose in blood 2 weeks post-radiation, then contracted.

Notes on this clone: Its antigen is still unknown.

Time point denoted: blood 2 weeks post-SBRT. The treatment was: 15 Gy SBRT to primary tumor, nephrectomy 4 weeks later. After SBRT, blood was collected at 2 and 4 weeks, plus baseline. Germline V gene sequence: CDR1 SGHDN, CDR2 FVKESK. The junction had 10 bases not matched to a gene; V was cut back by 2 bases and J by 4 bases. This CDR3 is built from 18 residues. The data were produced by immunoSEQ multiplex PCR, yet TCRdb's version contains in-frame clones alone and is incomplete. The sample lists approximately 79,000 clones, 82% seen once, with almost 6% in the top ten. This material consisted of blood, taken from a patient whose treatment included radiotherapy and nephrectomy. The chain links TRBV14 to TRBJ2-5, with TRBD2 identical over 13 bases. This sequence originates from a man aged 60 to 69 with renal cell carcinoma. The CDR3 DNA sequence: TGTGCCAGCAGCCAATTCCGACTAGCGGGAGGTATAGGAGAGACCCAGTACTTC. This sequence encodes CASSQFRLAGGIGETQYF.